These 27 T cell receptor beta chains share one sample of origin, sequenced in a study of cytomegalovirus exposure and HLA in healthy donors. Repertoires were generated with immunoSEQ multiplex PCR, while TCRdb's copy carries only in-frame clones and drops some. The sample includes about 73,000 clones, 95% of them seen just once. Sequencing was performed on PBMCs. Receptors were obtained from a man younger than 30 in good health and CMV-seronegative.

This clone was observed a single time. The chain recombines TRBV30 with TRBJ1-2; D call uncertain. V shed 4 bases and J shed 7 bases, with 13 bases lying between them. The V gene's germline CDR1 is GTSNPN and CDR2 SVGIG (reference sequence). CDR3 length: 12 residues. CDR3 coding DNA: TGTGCCTGGACCCTGGCGGCCGGTGGCTACACCTTC. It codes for CAWTLAAGGYTF.

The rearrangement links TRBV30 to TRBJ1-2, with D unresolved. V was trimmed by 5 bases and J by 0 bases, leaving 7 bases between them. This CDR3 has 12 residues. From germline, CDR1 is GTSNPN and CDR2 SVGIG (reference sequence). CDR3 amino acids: CAWGLANYGYTF. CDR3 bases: TGTGCCTGGGGACTAGCTAACTATGGCTACACCTTC.

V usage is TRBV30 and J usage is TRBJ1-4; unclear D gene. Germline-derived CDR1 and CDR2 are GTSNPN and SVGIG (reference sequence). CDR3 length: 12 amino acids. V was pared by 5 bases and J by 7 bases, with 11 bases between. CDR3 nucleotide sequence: TGTGCCTGGTGTCGGGAGGCTGAAAAACTGTTTTTT. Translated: CAWCREAEKLFF.

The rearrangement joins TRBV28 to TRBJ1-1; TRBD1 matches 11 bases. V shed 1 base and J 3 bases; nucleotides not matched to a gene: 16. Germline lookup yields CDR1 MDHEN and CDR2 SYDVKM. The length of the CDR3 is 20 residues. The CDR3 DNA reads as TGTGCCAGCAGTTTATTTCGTGCTAGGACAGGGGGCGCAGGGGACACTGAAGCTTTCTTT. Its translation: CASSLFRARTGGAGDTEAFF.

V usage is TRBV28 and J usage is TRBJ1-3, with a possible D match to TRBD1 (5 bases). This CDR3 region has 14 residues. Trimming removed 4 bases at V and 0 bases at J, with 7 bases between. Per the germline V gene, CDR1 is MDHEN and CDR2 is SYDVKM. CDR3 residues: CASSSTDSGNTIYF. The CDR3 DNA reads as TGTGCCAGCAGTTCGACAGACTCTGGAAACACCATATATTTT.

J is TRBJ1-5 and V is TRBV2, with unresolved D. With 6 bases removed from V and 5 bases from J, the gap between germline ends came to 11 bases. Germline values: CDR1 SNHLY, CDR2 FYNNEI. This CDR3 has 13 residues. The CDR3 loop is CASSDKEYQPQHF. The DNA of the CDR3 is TGTGCCAGCAGCGATAAAGAGTATCAGCCCCAGCATTTT. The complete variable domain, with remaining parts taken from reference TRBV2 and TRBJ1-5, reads EPEVTQTPSHQVTQMGQEVILRCVPISNHLYFYWYRQILGQKVEFLVSFYNNEISEKSEIFDDQFSVERPDGSNFTLKIRSTKLEDSAMYFCASSDKEYQPQHFGDGTRLSIL.

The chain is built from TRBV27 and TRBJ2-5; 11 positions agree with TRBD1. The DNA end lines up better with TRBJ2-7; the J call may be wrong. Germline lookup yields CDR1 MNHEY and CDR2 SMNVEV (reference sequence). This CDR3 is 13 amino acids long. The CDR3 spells CASSGQGGYEQYF. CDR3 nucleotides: TGTGCCTCCTCGGGACAGGGGGGATACGAGCAGTACTTC.

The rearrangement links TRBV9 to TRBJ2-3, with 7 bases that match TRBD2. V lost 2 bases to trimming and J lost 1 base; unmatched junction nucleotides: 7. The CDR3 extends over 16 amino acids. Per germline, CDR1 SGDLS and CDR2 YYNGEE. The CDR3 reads CASSVVGTSGTDTQYF. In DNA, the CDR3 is TGTGCCAGCAGCGTCGTCGGAACTAGCGGCACAGATACGCAGTATTTT.

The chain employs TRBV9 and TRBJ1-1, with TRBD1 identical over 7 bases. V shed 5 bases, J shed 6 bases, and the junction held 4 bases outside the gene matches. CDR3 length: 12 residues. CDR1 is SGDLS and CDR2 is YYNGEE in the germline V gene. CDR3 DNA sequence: TGTGCCAGCAGTACAGGGGTGGCTGAAGCTTTCTTT. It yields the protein CASSTGVAEAFF.

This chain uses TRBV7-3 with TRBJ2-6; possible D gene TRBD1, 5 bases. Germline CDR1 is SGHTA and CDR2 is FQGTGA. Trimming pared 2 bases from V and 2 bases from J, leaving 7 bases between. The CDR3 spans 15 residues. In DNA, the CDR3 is TGTGCCAGCAGCTTACGCAGGGCTGGGGCCAACGTCCTGACTTTC. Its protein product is CASSLRRAGANVLTF.

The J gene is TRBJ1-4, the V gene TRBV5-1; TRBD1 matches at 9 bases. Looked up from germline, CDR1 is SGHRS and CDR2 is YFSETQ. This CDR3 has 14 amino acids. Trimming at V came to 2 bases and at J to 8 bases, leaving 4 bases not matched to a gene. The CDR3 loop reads CASSFRDRAEKLFF. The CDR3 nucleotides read TGCGCCAGCAGCTTCCGGGACAGGGCCGAAAAACTGTTTTTT.

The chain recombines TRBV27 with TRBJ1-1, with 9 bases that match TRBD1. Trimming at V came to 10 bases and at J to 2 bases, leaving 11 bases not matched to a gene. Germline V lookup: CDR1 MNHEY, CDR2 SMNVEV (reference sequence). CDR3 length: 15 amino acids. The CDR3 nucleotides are TGTGCCACCAGGGGCCGGGACAGGGATAACACTGAAGCTTTCTTT. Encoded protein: CATRGRDRDNTEAFF.

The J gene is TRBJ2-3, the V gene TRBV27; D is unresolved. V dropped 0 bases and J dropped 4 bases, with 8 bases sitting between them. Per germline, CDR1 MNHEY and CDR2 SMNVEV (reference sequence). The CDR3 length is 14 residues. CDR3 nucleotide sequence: TGTGCCAGCAGTTTATCGAAGAGTGCAGATACGCAGTATTTT. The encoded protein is CASSLSKSADTQYF.

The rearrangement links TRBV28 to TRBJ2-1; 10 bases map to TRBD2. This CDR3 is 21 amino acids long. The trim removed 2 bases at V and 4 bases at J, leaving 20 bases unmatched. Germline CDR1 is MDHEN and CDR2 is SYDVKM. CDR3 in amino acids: CASSLRTIRPGLAEPYNEQFF. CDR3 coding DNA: TGTGCCAGCAGTTTAAGGACGATTAGGCCCGGACTAGCGGAACCATACAATGAGCAGTTCTTC. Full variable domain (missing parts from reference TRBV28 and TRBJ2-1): DVKVTQSSRYLVKRTGEKVFLECVQDMDHENMFWYRQDPGLGLRLIYFSYDVKMKEKGDIPEGYSVSREKKERFSLILESASTNQTSMYLCASSLRTIRPGLAEPYNEQFFGPGTRLTVL.

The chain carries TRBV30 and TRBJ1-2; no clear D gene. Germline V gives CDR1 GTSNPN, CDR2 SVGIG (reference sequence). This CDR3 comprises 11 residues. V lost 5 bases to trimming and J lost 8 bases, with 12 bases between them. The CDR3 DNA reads TGTGCCTGGGGGGAGGTGGGGGGCTACACCTTC. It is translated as CAWGEVGGYTF.

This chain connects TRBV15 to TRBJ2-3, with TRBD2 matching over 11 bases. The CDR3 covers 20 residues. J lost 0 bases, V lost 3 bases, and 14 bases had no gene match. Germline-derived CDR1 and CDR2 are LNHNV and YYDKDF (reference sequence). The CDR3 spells CATSRSPALAGGLSTDTQYF. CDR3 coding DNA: TGTGCCACCAGCAGGTCCCCGGCTCTAGCGGGGGGCCTGAGCACAGATACGCAGTATTTT.

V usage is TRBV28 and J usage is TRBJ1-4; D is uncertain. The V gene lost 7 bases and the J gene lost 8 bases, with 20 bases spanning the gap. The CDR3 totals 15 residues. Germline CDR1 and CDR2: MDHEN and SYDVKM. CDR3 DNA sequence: TGTGCCAGCAAAAGTGGTGGCCCGCACAGCGAAAAACTGTTTTTT. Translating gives CASKSGGPHSEKLFF.

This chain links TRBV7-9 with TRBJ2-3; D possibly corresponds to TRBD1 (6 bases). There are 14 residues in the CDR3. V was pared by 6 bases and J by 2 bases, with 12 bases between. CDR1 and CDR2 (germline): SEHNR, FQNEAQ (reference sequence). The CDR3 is CASSQGQYTDTQYF. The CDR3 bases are TGTGCCAGCAGTCAGGGGCAGTACACAGATACGCAGTATTTT.

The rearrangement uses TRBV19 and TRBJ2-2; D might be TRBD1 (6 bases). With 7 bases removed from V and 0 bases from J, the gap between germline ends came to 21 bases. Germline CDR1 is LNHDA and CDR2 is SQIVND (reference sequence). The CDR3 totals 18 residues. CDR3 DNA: TGTGCCAGTACTCGAGGCAGGGGCCGCAATGCGAACACCGGGGAGCTGTTTTTT. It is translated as CASTRGRGRNANTGELFF.

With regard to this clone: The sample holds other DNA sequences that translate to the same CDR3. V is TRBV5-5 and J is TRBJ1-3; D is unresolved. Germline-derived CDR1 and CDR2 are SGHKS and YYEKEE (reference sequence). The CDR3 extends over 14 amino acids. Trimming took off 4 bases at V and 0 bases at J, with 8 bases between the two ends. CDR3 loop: CASSRGSSGNTIYF. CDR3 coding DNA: TGTGCCAGCAGCCGAGGGAGCTCTGGAAACACCATATATTTT.

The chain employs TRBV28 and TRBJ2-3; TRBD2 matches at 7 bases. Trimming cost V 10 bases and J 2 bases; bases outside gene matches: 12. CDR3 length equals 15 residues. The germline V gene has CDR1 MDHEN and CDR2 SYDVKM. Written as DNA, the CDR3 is TGTGCCATCGCACCGGGAGCGGGGCCCACAGATACGCAGTATTTT. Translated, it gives CAIAPGAGPTDTQYF.

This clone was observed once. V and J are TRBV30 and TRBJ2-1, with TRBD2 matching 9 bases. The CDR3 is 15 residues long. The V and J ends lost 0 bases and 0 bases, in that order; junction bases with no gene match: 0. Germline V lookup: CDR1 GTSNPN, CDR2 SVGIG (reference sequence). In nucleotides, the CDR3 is TGTGCCTGGAGTGTACTAGCGGGCTCCTACAATGAGCAGTTCTTC. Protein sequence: CAWSVLAGSYNEQFF.

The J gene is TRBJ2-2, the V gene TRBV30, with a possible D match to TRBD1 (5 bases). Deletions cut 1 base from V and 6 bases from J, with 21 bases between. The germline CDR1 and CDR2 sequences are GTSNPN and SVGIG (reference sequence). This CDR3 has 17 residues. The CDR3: CAWSGHPIYGAAGELFF. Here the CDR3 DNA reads TGTGCCTGGAGTGGACACCCTATTTATGGGGCCGCCGGGGAGCTGTTTTTT.

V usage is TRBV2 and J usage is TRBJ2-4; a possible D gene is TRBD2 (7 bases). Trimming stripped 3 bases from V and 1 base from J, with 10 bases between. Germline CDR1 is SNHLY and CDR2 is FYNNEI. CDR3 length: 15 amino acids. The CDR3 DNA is TGTGCCAGCAGTGAGGGAGGGGGGGCCAAAAACATTCAGTACTTC. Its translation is CASSEGGGAKNIQYF.

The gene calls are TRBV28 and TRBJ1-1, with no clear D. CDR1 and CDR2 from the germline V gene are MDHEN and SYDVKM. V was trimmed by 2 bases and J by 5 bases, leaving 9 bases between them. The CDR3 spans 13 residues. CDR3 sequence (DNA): TGTGCCAGCAGTTTAATTTTTGAGACTGAAGCTTTCTTT. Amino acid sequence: CASSLIFETEAFF.

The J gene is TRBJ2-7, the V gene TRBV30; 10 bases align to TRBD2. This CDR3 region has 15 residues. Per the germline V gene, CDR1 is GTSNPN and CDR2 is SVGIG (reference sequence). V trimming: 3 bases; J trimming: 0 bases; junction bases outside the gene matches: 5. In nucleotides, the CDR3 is TGTGCCTGGAGGGTTCTAGCGGGGGCCTCCTACGAGCAGTACTTC. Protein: CAWRVLAGASYEQYF.

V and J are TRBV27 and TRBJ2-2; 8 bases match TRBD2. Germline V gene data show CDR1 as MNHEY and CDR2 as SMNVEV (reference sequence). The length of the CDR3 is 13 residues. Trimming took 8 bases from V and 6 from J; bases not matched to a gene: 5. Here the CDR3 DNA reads TGTGCCAGCTTCCCGGGGGGGGCCGGGGAGCTGTTTTTT. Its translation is CASFPGGAGELFF.